This T cell receptor beta chain is from a study of response to subunit inactivated influenza vaccine. Germline V gene data show CDR1 as SGHAT and CDR2 as FQNNGV. The V and J ends lost 9 bases and 0 bases, in that order; junction bases with no gene match: 5. This CDR3 spans 14 amino acids. This clonotype was detected ten times or more. TCRdb ran MiXCR on the RT-PCR reads and lists one entry per CDR3 protein. Counted here are approximately 730,000 distinct CDR3 sequences, approximately 13% occurring once; the ten biggest clones make up around 6.5%. The V gene is TRBV11-2, the J gene TRBJ2-4, with 7 bases that match TRBD1. The clonotype was recovered from a man aged 45-65 years who received an inactivated influenza vaccine. The source material was PBMCs from blood, sampled less than 15 days before vaccination. CDR3 nucleotides: TGTGCCAGTAGGGACAGTTTAGCCAAAAACATTCAGTACTTC. This sequence encodes CASRDSLAKNIQYF.